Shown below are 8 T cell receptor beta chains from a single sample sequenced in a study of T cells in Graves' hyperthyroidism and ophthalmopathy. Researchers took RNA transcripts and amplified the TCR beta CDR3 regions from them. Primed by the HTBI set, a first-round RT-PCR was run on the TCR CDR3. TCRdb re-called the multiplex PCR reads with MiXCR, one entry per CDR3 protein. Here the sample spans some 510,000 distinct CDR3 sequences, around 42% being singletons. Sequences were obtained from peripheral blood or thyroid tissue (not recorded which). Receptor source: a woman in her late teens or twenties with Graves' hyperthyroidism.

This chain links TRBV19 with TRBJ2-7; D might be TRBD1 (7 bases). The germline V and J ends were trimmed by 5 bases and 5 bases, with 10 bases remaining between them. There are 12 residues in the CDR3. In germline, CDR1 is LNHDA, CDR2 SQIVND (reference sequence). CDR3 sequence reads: CASSDREDEQYF. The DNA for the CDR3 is TGTGCCAGTAGTGACAGGGAGGACGAGCAGTACTTC.

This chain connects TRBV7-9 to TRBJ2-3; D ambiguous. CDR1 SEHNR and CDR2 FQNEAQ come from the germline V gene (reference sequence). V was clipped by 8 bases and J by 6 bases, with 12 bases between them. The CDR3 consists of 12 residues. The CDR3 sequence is CASPAVGDTQYF. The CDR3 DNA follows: TGTGCCAGCCCAGCCGTAGGGGATACGCAGTATTTT. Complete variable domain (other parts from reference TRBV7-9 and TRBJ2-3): DTGVSQNPRHKITKRGQNVTFRCDPISEHNRLYWYRQTLGQGPEFLTYFQNEAQLEKSRLLSDRFSAERPKGSFSTLEIQRTEQGDSAMYLCASPAVGDTQYFGPGTRLTVL.

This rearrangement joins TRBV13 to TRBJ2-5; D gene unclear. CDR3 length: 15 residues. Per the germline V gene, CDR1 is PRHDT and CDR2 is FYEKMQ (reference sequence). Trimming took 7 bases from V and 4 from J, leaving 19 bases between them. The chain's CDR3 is CASITGLSPGETQYF. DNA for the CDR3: TGTGCCAGCATTACGGGCCTTTCCCCCGGAGAGACCCAGTACTTC. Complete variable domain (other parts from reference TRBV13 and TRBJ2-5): AAGVIQSPRHLIKEKRETATLKCYPIPRHDTVYWYQQGPGQDPQFLISFYEKMQSDKGSIPDRFSAQQFSDYHSELNMSSLELGDSALYFCASITGLSPGETQYFGPGTRLLVL.

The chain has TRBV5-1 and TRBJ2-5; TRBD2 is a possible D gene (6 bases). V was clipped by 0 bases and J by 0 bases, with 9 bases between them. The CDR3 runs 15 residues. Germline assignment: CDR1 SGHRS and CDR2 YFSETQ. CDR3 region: CASSLEGGNQETQYF. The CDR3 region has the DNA TGCGCCAGCAGCTTGGAGGGCGGGAACCAAGAGACCCAGTACTTC. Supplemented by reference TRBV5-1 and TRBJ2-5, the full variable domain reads KAGVTQTPRYLIKTRGQQVTLSCSPISGHRSVSWYQQTPGQGLQFLFEYFSETQRNKGNFPGRFSGRQFSNSRSEMNVSTLELGDSALYLCASSLEGGNQETQYFGPGTRLLVL.

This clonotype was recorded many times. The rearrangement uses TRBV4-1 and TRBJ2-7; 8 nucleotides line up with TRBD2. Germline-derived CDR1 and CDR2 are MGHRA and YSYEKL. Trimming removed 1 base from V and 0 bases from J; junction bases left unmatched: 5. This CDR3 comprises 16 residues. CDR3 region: CASSQVLGRDSYEQYF. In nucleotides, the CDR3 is TGCGCCAGCAGCCAAGTCCTCGGGAGGGACTCCTACGAGCAGTACTTC.

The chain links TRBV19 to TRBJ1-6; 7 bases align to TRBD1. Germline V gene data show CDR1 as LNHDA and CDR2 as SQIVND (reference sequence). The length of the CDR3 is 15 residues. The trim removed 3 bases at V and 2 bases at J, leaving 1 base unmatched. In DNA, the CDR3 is TGTGCCAGTAGTATGGGGACAGCCTATAATTCACCCCTCCACTTT. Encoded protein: CASSMGTAYNSPLHF.

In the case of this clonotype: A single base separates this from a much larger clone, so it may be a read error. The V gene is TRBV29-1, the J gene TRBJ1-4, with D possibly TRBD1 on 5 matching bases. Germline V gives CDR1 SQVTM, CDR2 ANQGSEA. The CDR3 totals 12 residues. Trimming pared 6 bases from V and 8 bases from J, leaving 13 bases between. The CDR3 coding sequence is TGCAGCGTGGGACGCCCGGGGGAAAAACTGTTTTTT. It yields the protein CSVGRPGEKLFF.

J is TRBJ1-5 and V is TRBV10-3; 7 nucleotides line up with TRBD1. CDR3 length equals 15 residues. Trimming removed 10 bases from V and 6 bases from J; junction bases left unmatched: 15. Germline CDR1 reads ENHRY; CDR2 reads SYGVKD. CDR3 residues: CASTEDRENSQPQHF. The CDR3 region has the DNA TGTGCCAGCACCGAAGACAGGGAAAACAGTCAGCCCCAGCATTTT.